Below, 18 T cell receptor beta chains from the same sample are listed, as sequenced in a study of OX40 agonist ivuxolimab in advanced cancers. Profiled with immunoSEQ multiplex PCR; TCRdb holds only in-frame clones, not every one. The sample lists about 32,000 clones; 90% to 95% were seen once. Sequenced here: CD4+ or CD8+ T cells sorted from blood, sampled in a trial of the OX40 agonist ivuxolimab. These TCRs come from an adult with an advanced solid tumor such as melanoma, head and neck, liver or kidney cancer.

Within the sample, this clone is medium-sized. CDR3 DNA sequence: TGTGCCAGCAGCTTACCGGGTTCTAGAGGGAACACTGAAGCTTTCTTT. Protein product: CASSLPGSRGNTEAFF. The chain employs TRBV7-9 and TRBJ1-1, with no clear D. This CDR3 is built from 16 residues. The V gene lost 2 bases and the J gene lost 1 base, with 14 bases spanning the gap. Germline loops: CDR1 SEHNR, CDR2 FQNEAQ (reference sequence).

The chain employs TRBV1 and TRBJ2-2; the table's D call of TRBD2 was not tested on the DNA. TRBV1 is assigned pseudogene status. There are 15 residues in the CDR3. CDR3 in amino acids: CTSSPGTRNTGELFF. The CDR3 bases are TGCACCAGCAGCCCAGGGACTAGGAACACCGGGGAGCTGTTTTTT.

The chain links TRBV27 to TRBJ2-1; 9 positions match TRBD1. Germline CDR1 MNHEY, CDR2 SMNVEV (reference sequence). The CDR3 sequence is 14 residues long. Losses at the gene ends were 5 bases for V and 7 bases for J; bases not matched to a gene: 6. CDR3 nucleotide sequence: TGTGCCAGCAGTGCAGACAGGGGGAATAATGAGCAGTTCTTC. Amino acids: CASSADRGNNEQFF.

This rearrangement joins TRBV9 to TRBJ2-7, with D unclear. This CDR3 comprises 13 residues. Germline-derived CDR1 and CDR2 are SGDLS and YYNGEE. Between the trimmed V and J ends, which lost 0 bases and 3 bases, there was a span of 7 bases. This chain's CDR3 is CASSVGAGYEQYF. Written as DNA, the CDR3 is TGTGCCAGCAGCGTAGGGGCAGGCTACGAGCAGTACTTC.

The chain is built from TRBV2 and TRBJ2-1, with TRBD2 identical over 12 bases. This CDR3 spans 17 amino acids. V shed 0 bases, J shed 5 bases, and the junction held 5 bases outside the gene matches. Germline values: CDR1 SNHLY, CDR2 FYNNEI. CDR3 nucleotide sequence: TGTGCCAGCAGTGAAGCGCTTCGACTAGCGGGAGACAATGAGCAGTTCTTC. It is translated as CASSEALRLAGDNEQFF.

This clone has only one observation. The chain carries TRBV6-5 and TRBJ2-5, with D possibly TRBD1 on 6 matching bases. Germline V gene data show CDR1 as MNHEY and CDR2 as SVGAGI. The V end was cut by 5 bases, the J end by 1 base, with 8 bases between. This CDR3 comprises 13 residues. The CDR3 DNA follows: TGTGCCAGCAGTGTGGGGGCCCAAGAGACCCAGTACTTC. Translated: CASSVGAQETQYF.

J is TRBJ2-3 and V is TRBV7-6; 14 bases fit TRBD2. Germline loops: CDR1 SGHVS, CDR2 FNYEAQ. The CDR3 has 16 residues. V dropped 6 bases and J dropped 8; count of bases not matched to a gene: 10. The CDR3 is CASSPGLAGGPFTQYF. The CDR3 DNA sequence: TGTGCCAGCAGTCCAGGACTAGCGGGGGGCCCCTTTACGCAGTATTTT.

In regard to this clone: The germline gene is not matched at one end of the junction; a read error may be the cause. The V and J genes are TRBV7-7 and TRBJ2-2; 7 nucleotides line up with TRBD2. CDR1 SSHAT and CDR2 FNYEAQ come from the germline V gene (reference sequence). This CDR3 comprises 15 residues. The CDR3, as DNA: TGTGCTAGCAGCTTAGAACCGGGGGGCACCGGGGAGCTGTTTTTT. This sequence encodes CASSLEPGGTGELFF.

V gene TRBV11-2 combines with J gene TRBJ2-3, with D possibly TRBD2 on 5 matching bases. Germline CDR1 and CDR2: SGHAT and FQNNGV. This CDR3 contains 17 residues. Deletions cut 2 bases from V and 2 bases from J, with 17 bases between. The CDR3 nucleotides are TGTGCCAGCAGCTTATTCCCCACTAGGACCTCCACAGATACGCAGTATTTT. It specifies CASSLFPTRTSTDTQYF.

This clone appeared once. V usage is TRBV10-3 and J usage is TRBJ2-7; 7 positions agree with TRBD1. CDR1 and CDR2 (germline): ENHRY, SYGVKD. The length of the CDR3 is 15 residues. V shed 2 bases and J 3 bases; nucleotides not matched to a gene: 7. DNA of the CDR3: TGTGCCATCAGTGAGGTTGGGACAGAAAACTACGAGCAGTACTTC. It yields the protein CAISEVGTENYEQYF.

The chain couples TRBV7-8 to TRBJ2-5; 10 positions agree with TRBD2. CDR1 and CDR2 (germline): SGHVS, FQNEAQ. V shed 1 base and J 2 bases; nucleotides not matched to a gene: 10. This CDR3 region has 18 residues. The DNA for the CDR3 is TGTGCCAGCAGCTTAGGGGCTCTAGCGGGGGCTGATCAAGAGACCCAGTACTTC. Translation gives CASSLGALAGADQETQYF.

The chain recombines TRBV29-1 with TRBJ1-1, with a possible D match to TRBD1 (5 bases). V dropped 6 bases and J dropped 0 bases, with 8 bases sitting between them. This CDR3 contains 12 residues. Per germline, CDR1 SQVTM and CDR2 ANQGSEA. The CDR3 loop is CSVGTLNTEAFF. In nucleotides, the CDR3 is TGCAGCGTGGGGACGTTGAACACTGAAGCTTTCTTT.

This chain joins TRBV13 and TRBJ2-3; 13 nucleotides align to TRBD2. The CDR3 is 16 amino acids. Germline trimming cut 6 bases from V and 3 bases from J; bases unmatched to any gene: 6. Germline assignment: CDR1 PRHDT and CDR2 FYEKMQ (reference sequence). The CDR3 DNA reads TGTGCCAGCAGGGGACTAGCGGGAAGGGGAACAGATACGCAGTATTTT. It encodes CASRGLAGRGTDTQYF. The full variable domain, rest sourced from reference TRBV13 and TRBJ2-3, is AAGVIQSPRHLIKEKRETATLKCYPIPRHDTVYWYQQGPGQDPQFLISFYEKMQSDKGSIPDRFSAQQFSDYHSELNMSSLELGDSALYFCASRGLAGRGTDTQYFGPGTRLTVL.

This chain links TRBV11-2 with TRBJ2-7; TRBD1 is a possible D gene (6 bases). V shed 3 bases and J shed 4 bases, with 10 bases lying between them. The CDR3 runs 13 residues. The germline CDR1 and CDR2 sequences are SGHAT and FQNNGV. This CDR3 reads CASSLGAAYEQYF. As DNA, the CDR3 is TGTGCCAGCAGCTTGGGGGCGGCTTACGAGCAGTACTTC.

The chain links TRBV12-5 to TRBJ1-1, with TRBD1 matching 8 bases. CDR1 is LGHNT, CDR2 FRNRAP, per germline. The CDR3 totals 14 residues. J lost 1 base, V lost 7 bases, and 5 bases had no gene match. This CDR3 reads CASALGQANTEAFF. CDR3 sequence (DNA): TGTGCTAGTGCCTTGGGACAGGCGAACACTGAAGCTTTCTTT. Based on the CDR3 plus reference TRBV12-5 and TRBJ1-1, the full variable domain is DARVTQTPRHKVTEMGQEVTMRCQPILGHNTVFWYRQTMMQGLELLAYFRNRAPLDDSGMPKDRFSAEMPDATLATLKIQPSEPRDSAVYFCASALGQANTEAFFGQGTRLTVV.

V and J are TRBV7-2 and TRBJ2-5, with TRBD2 identical over 9 bases. This CDR3 contains 15 residues. The germline V gene has CDR1 SGHTA and CDR2 FQGNSA. The V and J ends lost 4 bases and 5 bases, in that order; junction bases with no gene match: 8. The CDR3 spells CASSSVAGASETQYF. The CDR3 DNA sequence: TGTGCCAGCAGCTCTGTAGCGGGAGCTTCCGAGACCCAGTACTTC.

V gene TRBV19 combines with J gene TRBJ1-2; D gene ambiguous. The germline gives CDR1 LNHDA, CDR2 SQIVND (reference sequence). Trimming took off 8 bases at V and 0 bases at J, with 13 bases between the two ends. This CDR3 region has 14 residues. For the CDR3, the DNA is TGTGCCAGTGGCAGCGGCCCAACTAACTATGGCTACACCTTC. Translation: CASGSGPTNYGYTF. The full variable domain, completed using reference TRBV19 and TRBJ1-2, is DGGITQSPKYLFRKEGQNVTLSCEQNLNHDAMYWYRQDPGQGLRLIYYSQIVNDFQKGDIAEGYSVSREKKESFPLTVTSAQKNPTAFYLCASGSGPTNYGYTFGSGTRLTVV.

This rearrangement joins TRBV7-9 to TRBJ2-5; possibly TRBD1 for D (5 bases). Germline assignment: CDR1 SEHNR and CDR2 FQNEAQ (reference sequence). V was clipped by 5 bases and J by 3 bases, with 13 bases between them. CDR3 length: 14 amino acids. The CDR3 bases are TGTGCCAGCAGCAGCCCCCCCAGGGAAGAGACCCAGTACTTC. Amino acids: CASSSPPREETQYF.